Listed below are T cell receptor beta chains from one sample, sequenced in a study of beta chain features in type 1 diabetes. TCRdb's copy holds only in-frame clones and misses some; the assay was immunoSEQ multiplex PCR. This repertoire shows 600,000 to 700,000 clones, under 15% found once; its top ten account for approximately 0.021%. The sequencing input was naive CD4+ T cells from blood. The receptors were gathered from a man aged 18 to 29 with type 1 diabetes. Both conserved end residues are part of each CDR3. The D gene is left open where the match is weak. Size values are once, few and many counts, or a class for expanded clones, and some rows have none.

TRBJ2-1 | - | TRBV19 | - | CASSIQGSSYNEQFF | TGTGCCAGTAGTATTCAGGGAAGCTCCTACAATGAGCAGTTCTTC
TRBJ1-1 | few | TRBV30 | - | CAWSHRDRAFF | TGTGCCTGGAGTCACAGGGATAGAGCTTTCTTT
TRBJ1-1 | - | TRBV29-1 | - | CSVVETLNTEAFF | TGCAGCGTTGTAGAGACCTTGAACACTGAAGCTTTCTTT
TRBJ1-2 | - | TRBV6-5 | - | CASSYSRGSYGYTF | TGTGCCAGCAGTTACTCGAGGGGTAGTTATGGCTACACCTTC
TRBJ2-7 | few | TRBV18 | TRBD1 | CASSPLQGTHEQYF | TGTGCCAGCTCACCCCTACAGGGGACCCACGAGCAGTACTTC
TRBJ1-2 | - | TRBV27 | - | CASSLIPGAYGYTF | TGTGCCAGCAGTTTAATCCCAGGCGCATATGGCTACACCTTC
TRBJ2-3 | few | TRBV29-1 | TRBD1 | CSVAGQGATDTQYF | TGCAGCGTGGCAGGACAGGGGGCGACAGATACGCAGTATTTT
TRBJ2-2 | few | TRBV30 | TRBD1 | CAWGQGLTGELFF | TGTGCCTGGGGACAGGGGCTCACCGGGGAGCTGTTTTTT
TRBJ2-5 | few | TRBV18 | - | CASSPKQASAETQYF | TGTGCCAGCTCACCCAAACAGGCATCCGCGGAGACCCAGTACTTC
TRBJ2-5 | few | TRBV2 | - | CASSAVETQYF | TGTGCCAGCAGTGCTGTAGAGACCCAGTACTTC
TRBJ2-7 | few | TRBV12-5 | - | CASGLVEDEQYF | TGTGCTAGTGGTTTGGTAGAAGACGAGCAGTACTTC
TRBJ1-2 | few | TRBV28 | - | CASSLLSDYGYTF | TGTGCCAGCAGTTTATTGTCGGATTATGGCTACACCTTC
TRBJ2-2 | few | TRBV15 | - | CATSRDLVGRGNTGELFF | TGTGCCACCAGCAGAGATCTAGTAGGGCGGGGGAACACCGGGGAGCTGTTTTTT
TRBJ2-5 | - | TRBV5-1 | - | CASSLTLGRGPFQETQYF | TGCGCCAGCAGCTTGACGCTGGGGCGGGGTCCCTTCCAAGAGACCCAGTACTTC
TRBJ2-7 | - | TRBV30 | - | CAWTSGTASYEQYF | TGTGCCTGGACCTCCGGGACGGCATCCTACGAGCAGTACTTC
TRBJ1-2 | few | TRBV5-4 | - | CASSLATEYYGYTF | TGTGCCAGCAGCTTGGCGACAGAGTACTATGGCTACACCTTC
TRBJ2-5 | - | TRBV2 | - | CASGRETQYF | TGTGCCAGTGGGAGGGAGACCCAGTACTTC
TRBJ2-7 | - | TRBV5-1 | TRBD1 | CASSPQGQSTYEQYF | TGCGCCAGCAGCCCACAGGGACAGTCAACCTACGAGCAGTACTTC
TRBJ2-6 | few | TRBV7-8 | - | CASSLGRGRSSGANVLTF | TGTGCCAGCAGCTTAGGCAGGGGACGTAGCTCTGGGGCCAACGTCCTGACTTTC
TRBJ2-1 | few | TRBV10-3 | - | CAIHGGDYNEQFF | TGTGCCATTCATGGCGGGGATTACAATGAGCAGTTCTTC
TRBJ1-5 | few | TRBV27 | - | CASSLRGQPNQPQHF | TGTGCCAGCAGTTTACGCGGACAGCCCAATCAGCCCCAGCATTTT
TRBJ1-5 | once | TRBV27 | TRBD1 | CASSPGQGTYSNQPQHF | TGTGCCAGCAGCCCAGGACAGGGGACTTATAGCAATCAGCCCCAGCATTTT
TRBJ2-1 | - | TRBV19 | - | CASNYWTDNEQFF | TGTGCCAGTAATTACTGGACAGACAATGAGCAGTTCTTC
TRBJ1-1 | - | TRBV18 | TRBD1 | CASSNGQDAEAFF | TGTGCCAGCTCCAACGGACAGGACGCTGAAGCTTTCTTT
TRBJ1-1 | once | TRBV30 | - | CAWSASIEAFF | TGTGCCTGGAGTGCCTCGATTGAAGCTTTCTTT
TRBJ2-7 | - | TRBV9 | - | CASSPEGRSSYEQYF | TGTGCCAGCAGCCCCGAGGGGCGCAGCTCCTACGAGCAGTACTTC
TRBJ1-3 | few | TRBV10-3 | TRBD1 | CAISALTGQGLGNTIYF | TGTGCCATCAGTGCGTTAACGGGACAGGGACTTGGAAACACCATATATTTT
TRBJ2-2 | few | TRBV11-2 | - | CASSSIGPSTGELFF | TGTGCCAGCAGCTCGATAGGGCCGTCCACCGGGGAGCTGTTTTTT
TRBJ1-6 | few | TRBV4-1 | TRBD1 | CASSRGQGVYSPLHF | TGCGCCAGCAGCCGAGGACAGGGGGTTTATTCACCCCTCCACTTT
TRBJ2-1 | - | TRBV30 | - | CAWSVQAEQFF | TGTGCCTGGAGTGTACAAGCGGAGCAGTTCTTC
TRBJ1-4 | few | TRBV30 | TRBD1 | CAWTQYRDSNEKLFF | TGTGCCTGGACCCAATACCGGGACAGTAATGAAAAACTGTTTTTT
TRBJ2-7 | few | TRBV5-1 | - | CASSSGILGSSYEQYF | TGCGCCAGCAGCTCAGGGATCTTAGGCAGTTCCTACGAGCAGTACTTC
TRBJ1-1 | few | TRBV9 | - | CASSSSIDRLANTEAFF | TGTGCCAGCAGCTCCTCCATTGACAGACTTGCGAACACTGAAGCTTTCTTT
TRBJ2-5 | - | TRBV6-5 | - | CASSYRPQETQYF | TGTGCCAGCAGTTACCGGCCCCAGGAGACCCAGTACTTC
TRBJ2-7 | - | TRBV18 | - | CASSPPGQKIYEQYF | TGTGCCAGCTCACCACCGGGCCAGAAAATCTACGAGCAGTACTTC
TRBJ2-1 | few | TRBV11-2 | - | CASSQGTATYNEQFF | TGTGCCAGCAGTCAAGGGACGGCCACCTACAATGAGCAGTTCTTC
TRBJ2-7 | - | TRBV19 | TRBD1 | CASSSSTGGYEQYF | TGTGCCAGTAGTAGTTCCACAGGGGGCTACGAGCAGTACTTC
TRBJ2-5 | few | TRBV7-9 | TRBD1 | CASSDRGIETQYF | TGTGCCAGCAGCGACAGGGGCATAGAGACCCAGTACTTC
TRBJ1-1 | few | TRBV10-3 | - | CAISESGSSWPEAFF | TGTGCCATCAGTGAGTCTGGGTCCAGCTGGCCTGAAGCTTTCTTT
TRBJ2-2 | - | TRBV18 | - | CASSPGTTDTGELFF | TGTGCCAGCTCACCAGGGACAACTGACACCGGGGAGCTGTTTTTT
TRBJ2-7 | few | TRBV6-6 | - | CASSYRSGEQYF | TGTGCCAGCAGCTACAGGAGTGGCGAGCAGTACTTC
TRBJ2-7 | - | TRBV4-1 | - | CASSQVGGADYEQYF | TGCGCCAGCAGCCAAGTTGGGGGGGCAGACTACGAGCAGTACTTC
TRBJ2-1 | - | TRBV30 | TRBD2 | CAWSLAGDWSNEQFF | TGTGCCTGGAGCCTAGCGGGGGATTGGTCGAATGAGCAGTTCTTC
TRBJ1-1 | - | TRBV4-1 | - | CASSQETDYTEAFF | TGCGCCAGCAGCCAAGAGACAGACTACACTGAAGCTTTCTTT
TRBJ1-1 | - | TRBV25-1 | - | CASSRNTEAFF | TGTGCCAGCAGTAGAAACACTGAAGCTTTCTTT
TRBJ2-7 | few | TRBV5-1 | TRBD1 | CASSPDRGKQYF | TGCGCCAGCAGCCCCGACAGGGGAAAGCAGTACTTC
TRBJ1-5 | few | TRBV30 | TRBD1 | CAWGGQGRSQPQHF | TGTGCCTGGGGAGGACAGGGTAGAAGTCAGCCCCAGCATTTT
TRBJ2-3 | few | TRBV9 | - | CASSVRIAGNGDTQYF | TGTGCCAGCAGCGTACGGATAGCAGGGAACGGGGATACGCAGTATTTT
TRBJ1-4 | few | TRBV4-1 | TRBD1 | CASSPGQDIVEKLFF | TGCGCCAGCAGCCCAGGACAGGACATTGTGGAAAAACTGTTTTTT
TRBJ1-1 | - | TRBV5-6 | - | CASSLDEGEAFF | TGTGCCAGCAGCTTGGACGAAGGCGAAGCTTTCTTT
TRBJ2-1 | - | TRBV4-1 | TRBD2 | CASSQGSGAYNEQFF | TGCGCCAGCAGCCAAGGTAGCGGGGCCTACAATGAGCAGTTCTTC
TRBJ1-2 | - | TRBV5-4 | - | CASSLEGTVLNYGYTF | TGTGCCAGCAGCTTGGAGGGCACAGTGCTTAACTATGGCTACACCTTC
TRBJ2-7 | - | TRBV2 | TRBD1 | CAGGQTYEQYF | TGTGCCGGGGGACAGACCTACGAGCAGTACTTC
TRBJ2-3 | few | TRBV28 | - | CASSSHTGTDTQYF | TGTGCCAGCAGTTCCCATACAGGGACAGATACGCAGTATTTT
TRBJ1-1 | - | TRBV4-1 | - | CASSQGPRENTEAFF | TGCGCCAGCAGCCAAGGTCCTAGGGAGAACACTGAAGCTTTCTTT
TRBJ1-2 | few | TRBV4-1 | TRBD1 | CASSQGQGALNGYTF | TGCGCCAGCAGCCAAGGACAGGGGGCGCTTAATGGCTACACCTTC
TRBJ1-3 | - | TRBV13 | - | CASSFDVSGNTIYF | TGTGCCAGCAGCTTTGATGTCTCTGGAAACACCATATATTTT